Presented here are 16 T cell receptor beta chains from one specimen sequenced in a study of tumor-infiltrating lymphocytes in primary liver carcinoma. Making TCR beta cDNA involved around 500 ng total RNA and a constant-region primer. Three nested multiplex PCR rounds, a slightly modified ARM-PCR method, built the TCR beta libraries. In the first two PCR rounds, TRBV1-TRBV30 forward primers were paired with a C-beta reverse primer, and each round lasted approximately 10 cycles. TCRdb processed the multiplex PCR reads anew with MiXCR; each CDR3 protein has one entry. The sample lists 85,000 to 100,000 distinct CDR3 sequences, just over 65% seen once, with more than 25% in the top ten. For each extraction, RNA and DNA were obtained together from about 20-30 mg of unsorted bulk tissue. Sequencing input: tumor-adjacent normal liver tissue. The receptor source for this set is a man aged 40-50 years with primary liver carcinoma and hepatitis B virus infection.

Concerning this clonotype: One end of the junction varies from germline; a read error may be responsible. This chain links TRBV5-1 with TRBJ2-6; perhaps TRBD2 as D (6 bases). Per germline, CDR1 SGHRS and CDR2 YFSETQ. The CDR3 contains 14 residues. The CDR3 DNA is TGCGCCAGCAGCTGGGACTCTGGGGCCAACGTCCTGATTTTC. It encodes CASSWDSGANVLIF.

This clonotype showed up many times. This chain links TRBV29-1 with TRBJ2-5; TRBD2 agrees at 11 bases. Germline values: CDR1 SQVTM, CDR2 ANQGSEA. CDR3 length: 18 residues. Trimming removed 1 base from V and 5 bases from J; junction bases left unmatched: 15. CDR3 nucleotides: TGCAGCGTTGAAGGCCGGACTGATAGCGGGAGGGCCGGGGAGACCCAGTACTTC. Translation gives CSVEGRTDSGRAGETQYF.

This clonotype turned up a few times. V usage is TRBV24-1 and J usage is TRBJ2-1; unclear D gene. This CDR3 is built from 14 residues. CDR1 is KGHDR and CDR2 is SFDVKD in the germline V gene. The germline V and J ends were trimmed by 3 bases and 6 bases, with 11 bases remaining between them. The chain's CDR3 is CATSDRTVFNEQFF. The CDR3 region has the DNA TGTGCCACCAGTGATCGGACCGTCTTCAATGAGCAGTTCTTC.

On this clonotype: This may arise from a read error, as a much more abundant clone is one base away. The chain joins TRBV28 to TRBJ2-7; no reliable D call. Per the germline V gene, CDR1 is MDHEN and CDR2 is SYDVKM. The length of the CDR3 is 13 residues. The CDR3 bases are TGTGCCGGCAGTCCAGGACGGATCTTCCAAGGGTACTTC. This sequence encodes CAGSPGRIFQGYF.

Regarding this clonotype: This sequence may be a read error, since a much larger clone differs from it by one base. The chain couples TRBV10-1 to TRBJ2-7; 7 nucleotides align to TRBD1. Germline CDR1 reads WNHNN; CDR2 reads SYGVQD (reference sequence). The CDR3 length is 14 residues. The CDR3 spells CTSSANRDRALQYF. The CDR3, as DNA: TGCACCAGCAGTGCGAACCGGGACAGAGCACTGCAGTACTTC.

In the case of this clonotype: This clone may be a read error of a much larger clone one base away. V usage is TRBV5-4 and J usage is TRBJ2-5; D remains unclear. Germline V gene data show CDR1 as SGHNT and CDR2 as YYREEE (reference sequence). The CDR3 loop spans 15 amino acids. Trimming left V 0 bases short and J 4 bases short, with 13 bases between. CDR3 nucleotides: TGTGCCAGCAGCTTGGCCTTTATGGGGTCAGAGACCCAGTACTTC. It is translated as CASSLAFMGSETQYF.

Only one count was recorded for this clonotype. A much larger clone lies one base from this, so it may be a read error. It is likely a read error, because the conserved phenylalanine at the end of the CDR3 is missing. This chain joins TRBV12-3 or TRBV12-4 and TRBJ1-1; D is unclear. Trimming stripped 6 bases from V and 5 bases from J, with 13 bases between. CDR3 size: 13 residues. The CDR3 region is CASSPNILTEAFL. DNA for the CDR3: TGTGCCAGCAGCCCCAACATCTTGACTGAAGCTTTCCTT.

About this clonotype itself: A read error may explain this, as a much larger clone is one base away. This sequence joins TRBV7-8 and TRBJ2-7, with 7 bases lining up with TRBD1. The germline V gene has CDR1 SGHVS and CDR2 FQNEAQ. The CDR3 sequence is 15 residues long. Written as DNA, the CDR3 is TGTGCCGGCAGTCCCAAGGGGGCAGACTCCTACGAGCAGTACTTC. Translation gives CAGSPKGADSYEQYF.

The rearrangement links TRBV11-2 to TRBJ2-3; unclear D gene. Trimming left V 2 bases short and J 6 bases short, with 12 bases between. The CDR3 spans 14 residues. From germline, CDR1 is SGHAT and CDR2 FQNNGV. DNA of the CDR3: TGTGCCAGCAGCTTAATCGGCAGGACGGATACGCAGTATTTT. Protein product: CASSLIGRTDTQYF.

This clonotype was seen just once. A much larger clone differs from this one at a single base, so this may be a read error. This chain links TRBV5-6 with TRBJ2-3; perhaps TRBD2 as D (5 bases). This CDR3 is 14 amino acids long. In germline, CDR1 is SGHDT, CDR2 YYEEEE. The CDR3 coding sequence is TGTGCCAGCAGCTTAGGACTGGTCACAAATACGCAGTATTTT. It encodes CASSLGLVTNTQYF.

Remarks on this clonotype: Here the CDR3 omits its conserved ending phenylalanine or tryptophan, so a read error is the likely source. CDR3 amino acids: CASSALTPDQETQYS. Written as DNA, the CDR3 is TGCGCCAGCAGCGCCCTGACTCCGGACCAAGAGACCCAGTACTCC. V gene TRBV5-1 combines with J gene TRBJ2-5; D is unclear. The CDR3 length is 15 residues. Trimming pared 4 bases from V and 0 bases from J, leaving 13 bases between. Germline V CDR1 and CDR2: SGHRS, YFSETQ.

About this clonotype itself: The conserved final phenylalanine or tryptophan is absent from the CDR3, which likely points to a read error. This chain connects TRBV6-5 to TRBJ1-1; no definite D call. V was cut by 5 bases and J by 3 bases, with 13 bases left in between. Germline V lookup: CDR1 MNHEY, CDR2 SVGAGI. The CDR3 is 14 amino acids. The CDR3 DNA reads TGTGCCAGCAGTCATAGGTGGCTAGACACTGAAGCTTTCTTG. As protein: CASSHRWLDTEAFL.

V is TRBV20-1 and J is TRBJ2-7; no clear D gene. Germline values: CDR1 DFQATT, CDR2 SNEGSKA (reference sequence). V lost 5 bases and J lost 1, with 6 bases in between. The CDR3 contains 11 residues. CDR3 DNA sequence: TGCAGTGCTCGGGCATCCTACGAGCAGTACTTC. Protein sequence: CSARASYEQYF.

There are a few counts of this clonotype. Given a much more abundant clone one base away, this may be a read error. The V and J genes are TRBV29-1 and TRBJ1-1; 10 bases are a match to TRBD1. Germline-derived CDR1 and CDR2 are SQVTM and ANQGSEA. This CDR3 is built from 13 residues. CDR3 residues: CSAGQGVNTGAFF. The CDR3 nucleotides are TGCAGCGCCGGACAGGGGGTGAACACTGGAGCTTTCTTT.

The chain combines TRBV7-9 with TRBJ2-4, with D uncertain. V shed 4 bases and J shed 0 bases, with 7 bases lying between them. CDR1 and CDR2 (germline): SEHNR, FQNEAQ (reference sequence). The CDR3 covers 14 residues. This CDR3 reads CASSSDSAKNIQYF. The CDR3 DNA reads TGTGCCAGCAGCTCGGATTCAGCCAAAAACATTCAGTACTTC.

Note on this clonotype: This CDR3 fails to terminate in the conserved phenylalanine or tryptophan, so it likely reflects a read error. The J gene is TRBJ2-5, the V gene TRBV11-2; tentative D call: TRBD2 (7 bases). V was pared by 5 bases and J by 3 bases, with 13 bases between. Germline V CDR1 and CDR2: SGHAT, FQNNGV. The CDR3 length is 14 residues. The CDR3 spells CASSEGGGEETQYY. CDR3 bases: TGTGCCAGCAGCGAAGGGGGGGGAGAAGAGACCCAGTACTAT.